Presented here are 11 T cell receptor beta chains from one specimen sequenced in a study of blood T cells in healthy people across ages. Then a second PCR, running roughly 7 to 12 cycles, was carried out with a sample-barcoded 5' primer and a J-beta primer mix. Each CDR3 protein gets one entry after TCRdb re-called the 5' RACE reads with MiXCR. The sample includes about 640,000 distinct CDR3 sequences, less than 35% of them seen just once. Sequenced sample: blood. These receptors were taken from a woman of 80 years or more in good health.

In this sample, this clonotype turned up many times. The rearrangement joins TRBV20-1 to TRBJ2-1; 10 bases line up with TRBD2. The DNA end is a closer match to TRBJ2-7, so the J assignment may be wrong. The CDR3 runs to 15 residues. Germline assignment: CDR1 DFQATT and CDR2 SNEGSKA (reference sequence). The CDR3 protein is CSARGLAGVYNEQYF. DNA of the CDR3: TGCAGTGCGCGGGGTCTAGCGGGGGTTTACAATGAGCAGTACTTC.

The chain uses TRBV20-1 and TRBJ1-1; 7 positions match TRBD1. The CDR3 is 15 residues long. Germline CDR1 DFQATT, CDR2 SNEGSKA (reference sequence). V trimming: 8 bases; J trimming: 0 bases; junction bases outside the gene matches: 12. CDR3 in amino acids: CSLRGRGGMNTEAFF. DNA of the CDR3: TGCAGTCTAAGGGGCAGGGGGGGAATGAACACTGAAGCTTTCTTT.

This clonotype was picked up a small number of times. The chain is built from TRBV28 and TRBJ1-5, with 7 positions matching TRBD1. Trimming at V came to 4 bases and at J to 7 bases, leaving 10 bases not matched to a gene. The CDR3 contains 15 residues. The germline CDR1 and CDR2 sequences are MDHEN and SYDVKM. CDR3 region: CASSSHEGGGQPQHF. The CDR3 coding sequence is TGTGCCAGCAGTTCTCACGAAGGGGGCGGACAGCCCCAGCATTTT.

This clonotype was seen repeatedly, ten times or more. This chain links TRBV20-1 with TRBJ2-6, with D perhaps being TRBD1 or TRBD2 (5 bases each). The V gene's germline CDR1 is DFQATT and CDR2 SNEGSKA (reference sequence). The CDR3 sequence is 15 residues long. Deletions cut 6 bases from V and 0 bases from J, with 12 bases between. The CDR3 protein is CSADGTPSGANVLTF. Written as DNA, the CDR3 is TGCAGTGCGGACGGGACCCCCTCTGGGGCCAACGTCCTGACTTTC.

This clonotype has a handful of counts. This may stem from a read error, because a much larger clone lies one nucleotide away. The chain combines TRBV20-1 with TRBJ2-7; 9 bases are shared with TRBD1. Germline CDR1 DFQATT, CDR2 SNEGSKA (reference sequence). The CDR3 length is 13 residues. The V and J ends lost 5 bases and 3 bases, in that order; junction bases with no gene match: 5. In DNA form, the CDR3 reads TGCAGTGCTGGCCCGGGACAGGGCTACGAGCAGTACTTC. Its translation is CSAGPGQGYEQYF.

This clonotype was seen more than once but under ten times. This may arise from a read error, as a much more abundant clone is one base away. The V call is TRBV15, the J call TRBJ2-7, with D tentatively TRBD1 (6 bases). CDR1 is LNHNV, CDR2 YYDKDF, per germline (reference sequence). The CDR3 extends over 15 amino acids. V dropped 1 base and J dropped 4 bases, with 14 bases sitting between them. The CDR3 is CATSRGQDSEYEQYF. CDR3 in DNA: TGTGCCACCAGCAGAGGGCAGGACAGCGAATACGAGCAGTACTTC.

This clonotype was counted ten times or more. This rearrangement joins TRBV7-2 to TRBJ2-7, with TRBD1 identical over 9 bases. Germline V gene sequence: CDR1 SGHTA, CDR2 FQGNSA. The CDR3 has 15 residues. V gave up 2 bases and J gave up 6 bases; unmatched junction bases: 8. The CDR3 spells CASSLSGTGLGEQYF. For the CDR3, the DNA is TGTGCCAGCAGCTTATCCGGGACAGGGTTAGGCGAGCAGTACTTC.

This clonotype was picked up many times. J is TRBJ1-2 and V is TRBV28; 10 nucleotides line up with TRBD1. The CDR3 is made up of 14 amino acids. Germline V gene lookup returns CDR1 MDHEN and CDR2 SYDVKM. The V segment lost 7 bases and the J segment 4 bases; nucleotides outside the gene matches: 6. The CDR3 coding sequence is TGTGCCAGCATGGACAGGGGGGGAAGCTATGGCTACACCTTC. It codes for CASMDRGGSYGYTF.

This chain connects TRBV29-1 to TRBJ1-1, with D perhaps TRBD1 (6 bases). The CDR3 totals 14 residues. The germline CDR1 and CDR2 sequences are SQVTM and ANQGSEA. Between the trimmed V and J ends, which lost 3 bases and 5 bases, there was a span of 16 bases. The CDR3 reads CSVEVRGRRTEAFF. CDR3 nucleotides: TGCAGCGTTGAGGTCCGGGGGCGAAGAACTGAAGCTTTCTTT.

Concerning this clonotype: A much bigger clone sits one base away, suggesting this may be a read error. V is TRBV20-1 and J is TRBJ1-1; no reliable D call. The V gene's germline CDR1 is DFQATT and CDR2 SNEGSKA (reference sequence). The CDR3 has 13 amino acids. Trimming took 5 bases from V and 8 from J, leaving 18 bases between them. CDR3 coding DNA: TGCAGTGCTGGAAAAGGGCAGTTCCTCGAAGCTTTCTTT. Translated, it gives CSAGKGQFLEAFF.

The V gene is TRBV7-2, the J gene TRBJ2-3; TRBD1 aligns across 7 bases. Per germline, CDR1 SGHTA and CDR2 FQGNSA. There are 15 residues in the CDR3. V shed 2 bases, J shed 6 bases, and the junction held 8 bases outside the gene matches. CDR3 nucleotide sequence: TGTGCCAGCAGCTTAACAGGGGTCCTCGGGGATACGCAGTATTTT. Protein: CASSLTGVLGDTQYF.